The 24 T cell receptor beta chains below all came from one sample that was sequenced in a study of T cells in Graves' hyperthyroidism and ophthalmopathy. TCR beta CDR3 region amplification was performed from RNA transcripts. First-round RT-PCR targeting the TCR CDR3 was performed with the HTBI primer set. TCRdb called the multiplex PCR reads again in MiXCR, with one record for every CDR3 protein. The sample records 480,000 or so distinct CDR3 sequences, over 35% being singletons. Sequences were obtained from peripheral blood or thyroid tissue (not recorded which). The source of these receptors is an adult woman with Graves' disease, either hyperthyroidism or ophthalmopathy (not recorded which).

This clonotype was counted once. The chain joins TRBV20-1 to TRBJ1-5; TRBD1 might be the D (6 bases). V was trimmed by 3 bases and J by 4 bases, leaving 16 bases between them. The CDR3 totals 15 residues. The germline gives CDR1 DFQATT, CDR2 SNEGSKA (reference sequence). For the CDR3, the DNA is TGCAGTGCTAGGAGGGCAGGGGTTCTAAATCAGCCCCAGCATTTT. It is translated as CSARRAGVLNQPQHF.

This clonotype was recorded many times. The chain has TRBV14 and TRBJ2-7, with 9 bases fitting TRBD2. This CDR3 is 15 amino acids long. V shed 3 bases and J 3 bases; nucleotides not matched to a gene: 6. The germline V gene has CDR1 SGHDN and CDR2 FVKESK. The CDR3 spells CASSHKTSGRYEQYF. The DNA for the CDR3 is TGTGCCAGCAGCCATAAGACTAGCGGCCGCTACGAGCAGTACTTC.

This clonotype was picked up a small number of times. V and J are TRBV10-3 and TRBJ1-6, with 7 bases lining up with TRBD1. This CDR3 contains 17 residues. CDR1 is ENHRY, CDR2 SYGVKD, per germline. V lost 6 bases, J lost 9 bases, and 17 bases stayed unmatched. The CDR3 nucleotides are TGTGCCATCAGGGGAGGGGGGGGGACAGATCTGACTTCACCCCTCCACTTT. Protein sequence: CAIRGGGGTDLTSPLHF.

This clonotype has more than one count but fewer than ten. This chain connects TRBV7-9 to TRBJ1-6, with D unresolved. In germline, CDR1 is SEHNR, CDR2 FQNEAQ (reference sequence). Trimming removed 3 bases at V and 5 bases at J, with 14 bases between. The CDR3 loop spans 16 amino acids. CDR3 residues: CASSLGSRGNNSPLHF. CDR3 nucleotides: TGTGCCAGCAGCTTGGGCAGCCGAGGAAATAATTCACCCCTCCACTTT. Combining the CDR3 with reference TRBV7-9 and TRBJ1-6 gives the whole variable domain DTGVSQNPRHKITKRGQNVTFRCDPISEHNRLYWYRQTLGQGPEFLTYFQNEAQLEKSRLLSDRFSAERPKGSFSTLEIQRTEQGDSAMYLCASSLGSRGNNSPLHFGNGTRLTVT.

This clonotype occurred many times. The CDR3 coding sequence is TGTGCCAGCAGCTTAGATGGCAATGAAAAACTGTTTTTT. This codes for CASSLDGNEKLFF. V gene TRBV7-9 combines with J gene TRBJ1-4; D is uncertain. Germline V gene sequence: CDR1 SEHNR, CDR2 FQNEAQ (reference sequence). The CDR3 runs 13 residues. Trimming cost V 1 base and J 5 bases, with 5 bases left between them.

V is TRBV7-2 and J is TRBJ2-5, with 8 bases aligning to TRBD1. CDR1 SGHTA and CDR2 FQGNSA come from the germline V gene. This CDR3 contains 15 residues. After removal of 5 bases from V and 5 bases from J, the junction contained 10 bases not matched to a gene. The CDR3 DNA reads TGTGCCAGCAGCGCGAACTCAGGGGGCGTTGAGACCCAGTACTTC. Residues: CASSANSGGVETQYF.

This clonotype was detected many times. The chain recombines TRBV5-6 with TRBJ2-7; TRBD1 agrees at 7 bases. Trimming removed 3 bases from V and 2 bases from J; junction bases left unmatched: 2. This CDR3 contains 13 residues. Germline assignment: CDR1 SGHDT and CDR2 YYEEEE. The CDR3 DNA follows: TGTGCCAGCAGCTGGCAGGGGGCCTACGAGCAGTACTTC. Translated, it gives CASSWQGAYEQYF.

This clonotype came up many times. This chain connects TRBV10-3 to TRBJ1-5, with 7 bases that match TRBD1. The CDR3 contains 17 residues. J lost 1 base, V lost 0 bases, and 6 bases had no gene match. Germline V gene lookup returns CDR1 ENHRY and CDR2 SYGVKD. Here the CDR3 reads CAISESATGVSNQPQHF. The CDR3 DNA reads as TGTGCCATCAGTGAGTCTGCTACAGGGGTAAGCAATCAGCCCCAGCATTTT.

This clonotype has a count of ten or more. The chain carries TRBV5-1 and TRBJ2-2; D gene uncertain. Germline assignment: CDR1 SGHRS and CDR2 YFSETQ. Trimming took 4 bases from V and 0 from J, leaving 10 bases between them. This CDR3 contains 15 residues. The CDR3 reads CASSQDQANTGELFF. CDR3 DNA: TGCGCCAGCAGCCAAGACCAGGCGAACACCGGGGAGCTGTTTTTT.

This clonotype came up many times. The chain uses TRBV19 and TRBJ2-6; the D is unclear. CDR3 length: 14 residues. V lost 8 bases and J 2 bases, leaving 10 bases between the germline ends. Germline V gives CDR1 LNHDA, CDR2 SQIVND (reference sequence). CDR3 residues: CASSWGTGANVLTF. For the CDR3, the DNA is TGTGCCAGTTCTTGGGGAACTGGGGCCAACGTCCTGACTTTC.

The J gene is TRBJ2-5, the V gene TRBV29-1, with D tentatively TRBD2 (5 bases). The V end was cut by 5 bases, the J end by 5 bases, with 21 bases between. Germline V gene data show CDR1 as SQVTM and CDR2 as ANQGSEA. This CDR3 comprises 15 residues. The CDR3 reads CSVWGEGGPGETQYF. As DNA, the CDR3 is TGCAGCGTTTGGGGAGAGGGCGGGCCGGGGGAGACCCAGTACTTC.

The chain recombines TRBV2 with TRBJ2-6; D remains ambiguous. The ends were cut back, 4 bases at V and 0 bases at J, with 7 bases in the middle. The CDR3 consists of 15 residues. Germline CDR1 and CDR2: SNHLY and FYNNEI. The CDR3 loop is CASSGHPSGANVLTF. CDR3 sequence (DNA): TGTGCCAGCAGTGGACACCCCTCTGGGGCCAACGTCCTGACTTTC.

The CDR3 DNA reads as TGTGCCAGCACCCCAGGGGTTACAGGCGGGGAGCTGTTTTTT. Its protein is CASTPGVTGGELFF. The chain joins TRBV2 to TRBJ2-2; perhaps TRBD1 as D (6 bases). This CDR3 has 14 residues. V was trimmed by 7 bases and J by 7 bases, leaving 16 bases between them. CDR1 is SNHLY and CDR2 is FYNNEI in the germline V gene. Combining the CDR3 with reference TRBV2 and TRBJ2-2 gives the whole variable domain EPEVTQTPSHQVTQMGQEVILRCVPISNHLYFYWYRQILGQKVEFLVSFYNNEISEKSEIFDDQFSVERPDGSNFTLKIRSTKLEDSAMYFCASTPGVTGGELFFGEGSRLTVL.

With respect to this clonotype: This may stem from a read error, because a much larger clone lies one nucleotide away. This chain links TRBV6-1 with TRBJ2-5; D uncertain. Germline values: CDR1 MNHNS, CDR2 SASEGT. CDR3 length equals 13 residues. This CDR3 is CANSYRPGETQYF. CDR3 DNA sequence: TGTGCCAACAGTTACCGGCCGGGAGAGACCCAGTACTTC.

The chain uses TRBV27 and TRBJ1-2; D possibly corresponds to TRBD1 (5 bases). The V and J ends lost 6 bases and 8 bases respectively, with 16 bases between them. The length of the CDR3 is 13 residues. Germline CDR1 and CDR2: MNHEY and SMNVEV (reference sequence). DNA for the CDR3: TGTGCCAGCAGCCGGTGGGACCGGGAGGGCTACACCTTC. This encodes CASSRWDREGYTF.

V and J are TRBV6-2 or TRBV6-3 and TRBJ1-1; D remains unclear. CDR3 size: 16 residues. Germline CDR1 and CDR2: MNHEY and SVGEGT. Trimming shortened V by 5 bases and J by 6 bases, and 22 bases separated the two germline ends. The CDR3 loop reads CASSPPLARGWAEAFF. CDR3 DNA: TGTGCCAGCAGTCCTCCTCTGGCCCGGGGATGGGCTGAAGCTTTCTTT.

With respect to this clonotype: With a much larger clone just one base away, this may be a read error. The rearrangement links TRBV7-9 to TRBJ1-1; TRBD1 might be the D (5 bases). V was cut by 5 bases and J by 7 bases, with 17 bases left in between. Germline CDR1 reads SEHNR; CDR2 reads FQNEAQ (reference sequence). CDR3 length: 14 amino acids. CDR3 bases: TGTGCCAGCAGCCCGCGGACAAGGAGGAATGAAGCTTTCTTT. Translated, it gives CASSPRTRRNEAFF.

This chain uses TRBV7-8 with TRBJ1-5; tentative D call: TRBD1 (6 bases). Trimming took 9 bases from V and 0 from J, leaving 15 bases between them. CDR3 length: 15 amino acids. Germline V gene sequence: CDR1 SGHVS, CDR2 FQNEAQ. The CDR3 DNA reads TGTGCCAGTAGAGTGGGACATTATAGCAATCAGCCCCAGCATTTT. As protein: CASRVGHYSNQPQHF.

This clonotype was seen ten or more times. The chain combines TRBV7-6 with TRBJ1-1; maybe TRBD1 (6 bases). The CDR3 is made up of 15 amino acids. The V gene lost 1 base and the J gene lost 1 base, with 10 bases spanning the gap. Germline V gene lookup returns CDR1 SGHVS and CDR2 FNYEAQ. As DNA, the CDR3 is TGTGCCAGCAGCTTAGAGGCAGGGGCGAACACTGAAGCTTTCTTT. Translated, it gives CASSLEAGANTEAFF.

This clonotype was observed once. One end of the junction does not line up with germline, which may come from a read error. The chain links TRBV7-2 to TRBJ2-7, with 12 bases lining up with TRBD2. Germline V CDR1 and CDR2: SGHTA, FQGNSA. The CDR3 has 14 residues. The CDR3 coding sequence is TGTGCCAACAGCTCGGGACTAGCGGGCTACGAGCAGTACTTC. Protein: CANSSGLAGYEQYF.

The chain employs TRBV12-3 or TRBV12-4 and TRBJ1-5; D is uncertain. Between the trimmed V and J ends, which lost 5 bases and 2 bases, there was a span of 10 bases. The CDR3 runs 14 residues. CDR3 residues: CASSRWKGNQPQHF. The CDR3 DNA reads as TGTGCCAGCAGTAGATGGAAGGGCAATCAGCCCCAGCATTTT.

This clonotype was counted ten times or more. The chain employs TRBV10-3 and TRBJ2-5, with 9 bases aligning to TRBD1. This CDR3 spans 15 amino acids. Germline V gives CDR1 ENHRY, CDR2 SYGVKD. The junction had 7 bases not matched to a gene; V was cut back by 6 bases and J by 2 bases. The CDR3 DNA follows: TGTGCCATCAGGGGACCGGGACAGGGACAAGAGACCCAGTACTTC. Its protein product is CAIRGPGQGQETQYF.

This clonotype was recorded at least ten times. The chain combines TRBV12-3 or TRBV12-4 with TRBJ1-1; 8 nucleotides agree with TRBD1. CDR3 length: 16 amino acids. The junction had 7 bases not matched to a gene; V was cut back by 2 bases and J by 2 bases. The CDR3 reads CASSLYKTGGNTEAFF. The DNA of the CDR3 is TGTGCCAGCAGTTTATACAAAACAGGGGGTAACACTGAAGCTTTCTTT.

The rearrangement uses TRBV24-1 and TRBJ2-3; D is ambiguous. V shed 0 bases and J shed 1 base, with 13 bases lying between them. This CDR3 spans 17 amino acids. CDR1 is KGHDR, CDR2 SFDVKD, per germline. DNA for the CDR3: TGTGCCACCAGTGATTTGTGGGCCCCGTCGGGCACAGATACGCAGTATTTT. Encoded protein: CATSDLWAPSGTDTQYF.